This TCR beta chain derives from a study of long-term antiretroviral therapy in people with HIV. The CDR3 contains 14 residues. Germline assignment: CDR1 LNHNV and CDR2 YYDKDF (reference sequence). V gave up 4 bases and J gave up 6 bases, with 15 bases separating them. Assay version v3.0 of immunoSEQ was used, and it was run at survey level. The data were produced by immunoSEQ multiplex PCR, yet TCRdb's version contains in-frame clones alone and is incomplete. This table holds approximately 25,000 clones, about 86% found once. The V call is TRBV15, the J call TRBJ1-1; D is unresolved. The sample here was unsorted PBMCs, taken more than 4.3 years after starting antiretroviral therapy. The sequence was collected from a man aged 25 to 45 with HIV. CDR3 region: CATSTSPLVAEAFF. In nucleotides, the CDR3 is TGTGCCACCAGCACCTCCCCCCTGGTGGCTGAAGCTTTCTTT. The whole variable domain, remainder taken from reference TRBV15 and TRBJ1-1, is DAMVIQNPRYQVTQFGKPVTLSCSQTLNHNVMYWYQQKSSQAPKLLFHYYDKDFNNEADTPDNFQSRRPNTSFCFLDIRSPGLGDTAMYLCATSTSPLVAEAFFGQGTRLTVV.